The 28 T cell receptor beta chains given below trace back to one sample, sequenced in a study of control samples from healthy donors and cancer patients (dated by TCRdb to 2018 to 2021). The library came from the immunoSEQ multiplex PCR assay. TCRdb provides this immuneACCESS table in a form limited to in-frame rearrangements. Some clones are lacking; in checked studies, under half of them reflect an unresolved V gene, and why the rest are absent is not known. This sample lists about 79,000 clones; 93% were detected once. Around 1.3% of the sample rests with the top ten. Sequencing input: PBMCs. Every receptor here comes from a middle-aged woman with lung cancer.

Written as DNA, the CDR3 is TGCAGCGTTGACTCTAGGAATGAGCAGTTCTTC. Its translation is CSVDSRNEQFF. The chain employs TRBV29-1 and TRBJ2-1; D gene uncertain. Per germline, CDR1 SQVTM and CDR2 ANQGSEA. The CDR3 consists of 11 residues. Trimming left V 3 bases short and J 7 bases short, with 7 bases between.

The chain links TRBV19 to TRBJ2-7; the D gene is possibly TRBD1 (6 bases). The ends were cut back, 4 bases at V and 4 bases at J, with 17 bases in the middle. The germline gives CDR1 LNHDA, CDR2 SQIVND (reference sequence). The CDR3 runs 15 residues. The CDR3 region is CASSKGTGWSYEQYF. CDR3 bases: TGTGCCAGTAGTAAGGGAACAGGGTGGTCTTACGAGCAGTACTTC.

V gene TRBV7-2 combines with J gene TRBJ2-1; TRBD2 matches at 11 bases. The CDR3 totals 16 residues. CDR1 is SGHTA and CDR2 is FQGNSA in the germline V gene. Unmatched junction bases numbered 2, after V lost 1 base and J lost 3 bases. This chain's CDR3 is CASSLEGTSGYNEQFF. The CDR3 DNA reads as TGTGCCAGCAGCTTAGAGGGGACTAGCGGCTACAATGAGCAGTTCTTC.

CDR3 coding DNA: TGTGCCAGCAGTTTACCTACAGGGGCAAAGATCGGCTACACCTTC. Protein sequence: CASSLPTGAKIGYTF. This chain uses TRBV28 with TRBJ1-2, with 7 bases fitting TRBD1. The CDR3 totals 15 residues. Germline CDR1 MDHEN, CDR2 SYDVKM. V shed 2 bases, J shed 8 bases, and the junction held 11 bases outside the gene matches.

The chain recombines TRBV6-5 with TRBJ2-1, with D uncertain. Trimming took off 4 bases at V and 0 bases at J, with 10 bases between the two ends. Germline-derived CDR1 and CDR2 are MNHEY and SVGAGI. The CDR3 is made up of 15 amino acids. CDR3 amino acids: CASSSATSSYNEQFF. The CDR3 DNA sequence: TGTGCCAGCAGTTCGGCTACGAGCTCCTACAATGAGCAGTTCTTC.

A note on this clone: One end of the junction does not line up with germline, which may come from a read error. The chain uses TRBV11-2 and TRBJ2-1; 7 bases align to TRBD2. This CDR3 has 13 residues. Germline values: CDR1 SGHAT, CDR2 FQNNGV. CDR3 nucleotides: TGTGCCAGCAGCTTAGATCGAGAGACTAGCAGTCTCTTC. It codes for CASSLDRETSSLF.

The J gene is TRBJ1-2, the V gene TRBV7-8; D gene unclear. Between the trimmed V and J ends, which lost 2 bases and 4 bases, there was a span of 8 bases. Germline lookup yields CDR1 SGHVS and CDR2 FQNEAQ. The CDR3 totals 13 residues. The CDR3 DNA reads TGTGCCAGCAGCTTAACGCAGAGCTATGGCTACACCTTC. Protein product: CASSLTQSYGYTF.

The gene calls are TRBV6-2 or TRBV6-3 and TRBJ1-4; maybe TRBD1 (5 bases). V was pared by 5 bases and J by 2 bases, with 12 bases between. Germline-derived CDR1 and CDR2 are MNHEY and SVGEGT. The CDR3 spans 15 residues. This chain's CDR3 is CASSQLGLTNEKLFF. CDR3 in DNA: TGTGCCAGCAGTCAACTGGGACTTACTAATGAAAAACTGTTTTTT.

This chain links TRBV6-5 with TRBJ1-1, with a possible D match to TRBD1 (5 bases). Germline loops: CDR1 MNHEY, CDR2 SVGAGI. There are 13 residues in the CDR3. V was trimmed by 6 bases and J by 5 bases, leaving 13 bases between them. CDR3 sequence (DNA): TGTGCCAGCAGCCACGGAGGGGAAACTGAAGCTTTCTTT. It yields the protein CASSHGGETEAFF.

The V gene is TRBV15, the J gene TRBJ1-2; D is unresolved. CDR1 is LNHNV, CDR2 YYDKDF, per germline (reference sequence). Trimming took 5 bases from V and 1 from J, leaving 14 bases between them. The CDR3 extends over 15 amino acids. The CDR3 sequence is CATSAPRTGNYGYTF. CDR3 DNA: TGTGCCACCAGCGCCCCCCGTACGGGTAACTATGGCTACACCTTC. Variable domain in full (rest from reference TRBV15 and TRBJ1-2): DAMVIQNPRYQVTQFGKPVTLSCSQTLNHNVMYWYQQKSSQAPKLLFHYYDKDFNNEADTPDNFQSRRPNTSFCFLDIRSPGLGDTAMYLCATSAPRTGNYGYTFGSGTRLTVV.

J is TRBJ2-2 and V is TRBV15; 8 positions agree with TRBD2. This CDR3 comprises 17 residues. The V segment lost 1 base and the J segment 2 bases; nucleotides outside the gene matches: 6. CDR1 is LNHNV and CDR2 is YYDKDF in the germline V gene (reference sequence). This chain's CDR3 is CATSRVGAGGNTGELFF. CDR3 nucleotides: TGTGCCACCAGCAGAGTCGGGGCGGGGGGTAACACCGGGGAGCTGTTTTTT.

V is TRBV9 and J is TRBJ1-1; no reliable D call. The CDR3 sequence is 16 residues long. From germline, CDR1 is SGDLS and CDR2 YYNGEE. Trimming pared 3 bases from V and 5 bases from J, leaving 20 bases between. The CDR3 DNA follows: TGTGCCAGCAGCGCCCCTTCCAAGGGCTTGGGGACTGAAGCTTTCTTT. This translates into CASSAPSKGLGTEAFF.

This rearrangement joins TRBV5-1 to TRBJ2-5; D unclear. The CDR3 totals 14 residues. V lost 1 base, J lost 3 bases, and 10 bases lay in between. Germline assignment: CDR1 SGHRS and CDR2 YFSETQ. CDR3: CASSLKQLEETQYF. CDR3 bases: TGCGCCAGCAGCTTGAAACAGTTAGAAGAGACCCAGTACTTC.

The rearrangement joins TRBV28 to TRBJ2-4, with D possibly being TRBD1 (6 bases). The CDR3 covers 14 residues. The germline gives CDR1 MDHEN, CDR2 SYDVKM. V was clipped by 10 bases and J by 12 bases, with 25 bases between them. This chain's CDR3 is CATTGSPFGNGQYF. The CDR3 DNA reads TGTGCCACCACAGGGTCGCCATTCGGTAACGGTCAGTACTTC.

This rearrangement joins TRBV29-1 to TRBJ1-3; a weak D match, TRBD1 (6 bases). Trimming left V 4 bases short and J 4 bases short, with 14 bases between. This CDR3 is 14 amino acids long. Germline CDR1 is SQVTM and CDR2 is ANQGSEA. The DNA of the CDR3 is TGCAGCGTTGTACCCACAGGGCGCGGAAACACCATATATTTT. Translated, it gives CSVVPTGRGNTIYF.

Written as DNA, the CDR3 is TGTGCTAGTGGTTTGTCTCTCCGGGACACCAGCAATCAGCCCCAGCATTTT. Translating gives CASGLSLRDTSNQPQHF. This chain links TRBV12-5 with TRBJ1-5; tentatively, D is TRBD1 (6 bases). Trimming cost V 2 bases and J 1 base, with 15 bases left between them. The CDR3 has 17 amino acids. CDR1 is LGHNT, CDR2 FRNRAP, per germline.

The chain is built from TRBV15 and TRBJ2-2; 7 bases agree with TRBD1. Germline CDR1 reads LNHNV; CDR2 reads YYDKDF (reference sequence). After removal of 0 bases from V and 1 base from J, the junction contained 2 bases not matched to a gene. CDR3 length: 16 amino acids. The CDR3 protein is CATSRDRQGNTGELFF. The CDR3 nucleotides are TGTGCCACCAGCAGAGACCGACAGGGGAACACCGGGGAGCTGTTTTTT.

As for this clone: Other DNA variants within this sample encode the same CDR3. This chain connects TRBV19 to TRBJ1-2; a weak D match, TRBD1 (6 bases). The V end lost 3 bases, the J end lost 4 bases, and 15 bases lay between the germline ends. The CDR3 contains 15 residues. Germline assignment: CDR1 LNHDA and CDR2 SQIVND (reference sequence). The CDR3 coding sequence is TGTGCCAGTAGTATCCAGGGCGGGGGGGCCTATGGCTACACCTTC. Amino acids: CASSIQGGGAYGYTF.

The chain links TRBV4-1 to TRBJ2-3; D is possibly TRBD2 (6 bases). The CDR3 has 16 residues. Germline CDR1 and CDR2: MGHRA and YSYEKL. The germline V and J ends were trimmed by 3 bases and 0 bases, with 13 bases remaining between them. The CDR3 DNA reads TGCGCCAGCAGCCAGTGGGGAGGCAGCAGCACAGATACGCAGTATTTT. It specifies CASSQWGGSSTDTQYF.

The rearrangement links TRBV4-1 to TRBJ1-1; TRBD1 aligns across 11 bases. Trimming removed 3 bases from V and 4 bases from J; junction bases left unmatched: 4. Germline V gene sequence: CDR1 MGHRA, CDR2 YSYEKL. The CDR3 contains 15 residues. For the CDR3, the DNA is TGCGCCAGCAGCCACCTCGGGACAGGGGGCACTGAAGCTTTCTTT. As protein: CASSHLGTGGTEAFF.

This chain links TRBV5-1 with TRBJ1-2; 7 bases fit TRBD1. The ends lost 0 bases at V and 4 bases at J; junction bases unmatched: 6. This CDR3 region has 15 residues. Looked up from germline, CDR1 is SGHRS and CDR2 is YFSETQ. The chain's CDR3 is CASSLAAAGGYGYTF. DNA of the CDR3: TGCGCCAGCAGCTTGGCCGCCGCAGGGGGCTATGGCTACACCTTC.

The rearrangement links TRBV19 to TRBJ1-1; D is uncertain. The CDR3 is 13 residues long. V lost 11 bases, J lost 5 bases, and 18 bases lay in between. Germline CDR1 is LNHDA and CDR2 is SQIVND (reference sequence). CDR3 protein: CASRPPLWTEAFF. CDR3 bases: TGTGCCTCGCGACCCCCGTTATGGACTGAAGCTTTCTTT.

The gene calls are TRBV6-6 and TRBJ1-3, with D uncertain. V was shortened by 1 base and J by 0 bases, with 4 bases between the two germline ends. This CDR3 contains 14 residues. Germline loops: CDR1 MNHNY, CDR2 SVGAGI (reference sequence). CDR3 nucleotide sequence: TGTGCCAGCAGTTACTACCGCTCTGGAAACACCATATATTTT. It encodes CASSYYRSGNTIYF.

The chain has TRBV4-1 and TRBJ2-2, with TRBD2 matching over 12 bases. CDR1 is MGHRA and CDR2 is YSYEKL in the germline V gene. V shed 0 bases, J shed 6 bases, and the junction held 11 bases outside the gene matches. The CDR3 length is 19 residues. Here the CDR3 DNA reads TGCGCCAGCAGCCAAGATGGAGGGCGACTAGCGGGGGATTCCGGGGAGCTGTTTTTT. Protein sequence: CASSQDGGRLAGDSGELFF.

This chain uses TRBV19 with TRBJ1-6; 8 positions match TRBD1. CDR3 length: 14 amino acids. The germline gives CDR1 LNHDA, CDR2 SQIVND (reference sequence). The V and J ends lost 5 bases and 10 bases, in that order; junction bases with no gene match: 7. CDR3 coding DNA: TGTGCCAGTAGTGTGACAGGGGTGAACTCACCCCTCCACTTT. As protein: CASSVTGVNSPLHF. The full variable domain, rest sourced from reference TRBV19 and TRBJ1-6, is DGGITQSPKYLFRKEGQNVTLSCEQNLNHDAMYWYRQDPGQGLRLIYYSQIVNDFQKGDIAEGYSVSREKKESFPLTVTSAQKNPTAFYLCASSVTGVNSPLHFGNGTRLTVT.

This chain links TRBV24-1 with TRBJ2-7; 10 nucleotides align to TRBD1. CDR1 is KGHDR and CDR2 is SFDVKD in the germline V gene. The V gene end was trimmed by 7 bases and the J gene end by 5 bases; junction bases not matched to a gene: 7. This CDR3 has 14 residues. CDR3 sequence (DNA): TGTGCCACCAGCGGACAGGGGGAATTTAACGAGCAGTACTTC. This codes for CATSGQGEFNEQYF.

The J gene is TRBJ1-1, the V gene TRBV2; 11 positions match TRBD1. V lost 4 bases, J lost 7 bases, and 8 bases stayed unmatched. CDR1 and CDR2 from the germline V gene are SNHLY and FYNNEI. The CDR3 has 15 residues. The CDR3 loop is CASSAIWDRGFEAFF. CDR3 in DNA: TGTGCCAGCAGTGCAATCTGGGACAGGGGGTTTGAAGCTTTCTTT.

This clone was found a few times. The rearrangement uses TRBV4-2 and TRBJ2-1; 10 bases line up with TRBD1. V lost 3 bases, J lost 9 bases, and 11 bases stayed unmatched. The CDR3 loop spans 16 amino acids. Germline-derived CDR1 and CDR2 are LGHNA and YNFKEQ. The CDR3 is CASSHKRQGAASEQFF. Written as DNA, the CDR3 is TGTGCCAGCAGCCACAAACGACAGGGGGCAGCTTCTGAGCAGTTCTTC.